These 12 T cell receptor beta chains share one sample of origin, sequenced in a study of early T cells in non-severe SARS-CoV-2 infection. TCRdb re-derived calls from the 5' RACE reads in MiXCR, one entry per CDR3 protein. Here the sample spans about 64,000 distinct CDR3 sequences, more than 7% being singletons. Sequencing was performed on whole blood, taken at baseline. The origin of the receptors is an adult who was a healthcare worker with PCR-confirmed SARS-CoV-2 infection or an uninfected control (not recorded which).

This clonotype was recorded many times. This CDR3 reads CASSPTREVGGYTF. The CDR3 DNA sequence: TGTGCCAGCAGCCCCACTCGGGAAGTAGGTGGCTACACCTTC. V is TRBV12-3 or TRBV12-4 and J is TRBJ1-2; D is uncertain. CDR3 length: 14 residues. V lost 6 bases to trimming and J lost 7 bases, with 18 bases between them.

This clonotype was seen a few times. The rearrangement uses TRBV3-1 and TRBJ2-3; 7 nucleotides line up with TRBD2. With V trimmed by 2 bases and J by 2 bases, 13 bases remained unmatched. Germline values: CDR1 LGHDT, CDR2 YNNKEL (reference sequence). This CDR3 is built from 18 residues. The CDR3 DNA is TGTGCCAGCAGCCAACCAACCCCGGCTAGCGGCTACACAGATACGCAGTATTTT. Residues: CASSQPTPASGYTDTQYF.

This clonotype was counted a few times. The chain links TRBV4-2 to TRBJ2-7; D might be TRBD1 (6 bases). The CDR3 totals 15 residues. V dropped 1 base and J dropped 0 bases, with 10 bases sitting between them. Per the germline V gene, CDR1 is LGHNA and CDR2 is YNFKEQ. For the CDR3, the DNA is TGTGCCAGCAGCCAAGTCCGGGACACCTCCTACGAGCAGTACTTC. Its translation: CASSQVRDTSYEQYF.

As DNA, the CDR3 is TGTGCCAGCAGCTCCGCGGGGCGATATAGCAATCAGCCCCAGCATTTT. Translation: CASSSAGRYSNQPQHF. The gene calls are TRBV7-2 and TRBJ1-5; a possible D gene is TRBD1 (5 bases). This CDR3 comprises 16 residues. Germline V gives CDR1 SGHTA, CDR2 FQGNSA. V was pared by 4 bases and J by 0 bases, with 13 bases between.

V and J are TRBV20-1 and TRBJ2-3; possibly TRBD1 or TRBD2 for D (5 bases each). CDR1 is DFQATT and CDR2 is SNEGSKA in the germline V gene (reference sequence). CDR3 length: 14 amino acids. Deletions cut 0 bases from V and 2 bases from J, with 9 bases between. The CDR3 loop reads CSARDGTYTDTQYF. The CDR3 nucleotides read TGCAGTGCTAGAGATGGGACCTACACAGATACGCAGTATTTT.

This clonotype has a handful of counts. The chain recombines TRBV7-8 with TRBJ2-1; TRBD2 matches 8 bases. Losses at the gene ends were 1 base for V and 3 bases for J; bases not matched to a gene: 2. Germline V gives CDR1 SGHVS, CDR2 FQNEAQ. This CDR3 comprises 15 residues. The CDR3 sequence is CASSLGTSSYNEQFF. CDR3 DNA sequence: TGTGCCAGCAGCTTAGGGACTAGCAGCTACAATGAGCAGTTCTTC.

This clonotype was counted many times. The chain has TRBV30 and TRBJ2-3; D is unclear. The CDR3 covers 15 residues. Germline V gene sequence: CDR1 GTSNPN, CDR2 SVGIG (reference sequence). V was clipped by 0 bases and J by 2 bases, with 12 bases between them. The CDR3 coding sequence is TGTGCCTGGAGTGTCCAAGCTCTCCACACAGATACGCAGTATTTT. It encodes CAWSVQALHTDTQYF.

This clonotype was observed many times. V and J are TRBV6-5 and TRBJ1-5; unclear D gene. V was clipped by 9 bases and J by 2 bases, with 8 bases between them. Germline CDR1 reads MNHEY; CDR2 reads SVGAGI. CDR3 length: 12 residues. The CDR3 here is CASHRGNQPQHF. The DNA of the CDR3 is TGTGCCAGTCATAGGGGCAATCAGCCCCAGCATTTT.

The chain combines TRBV7-3 with TRBJ2-5; D not resolved. The CDR3 length is 12 residues. Germline V CDR1 and CDR2: SGHTA, FQGTGA. The V end was cut by 5 bases, the J end by 5 bases, with 9 bases between. CDR3 nucleotides: TGTGCCAGCAGCCCTCTAACGGAGACCCAGTACTTC. Amino acid sequence: CASSPLTETQYF.

This clonotype was counted ten times or more. The chain has TRBV7-3 and TRBJ2-3; the match to TRBD2 covers 14 bases. J gave up 6 bases and V 5 bases, and 7 bases lay outside the gene matches. Germline CDR1 reads SGHTA; CDR2 reads FQGTGA. The CDR3 is 16 amino acids. CDR3 protein: CASSPGTSGSSDTQYF. CDR3 nucleotide sequence: TGTGCCAGCAGCCCGGGGACTAGCGGGAGTTCGGATACGCAGTATTTT.

This clonotype showed up just a few times. This chain uses TRBV20-1 with TRBJ2-1; TRBD2 aligns across 7 bases. The ends lost 2 bases at V and 12 bases at J; junction bases unmatched: 16. The CDR3 length is 15 residues. CDR1 DFQATT and CDR2 SNEGSKA come from the germline V gene (reference sequence). CDR3 sequence reads: CSARPPGSGKWWQFF. Written as DNA, the CDR3 is TGCAGTGCTAGACCGCCGGGGAGCGGGAAGTGGTGGCAGTTCTTC.

The table lists this clonotype with a few counts. The V gene is TRBV14, the J gene TRBJ1-4, with TRBD1 identical over 7 bases. The CDR3 loop spans 15 amino acids. CDR1 SGHDN and CDR2 FVKESK come from the germline V gene. J lost 10 bases, V lost 2 bases, and 10 bases had no gene match. DNA for the CDR3: TGTGCCAGCAGCCAAACCAGGGGGAATCGGGGAAAACTGTTTTTT. Translation gives CASSQTRGNRGKLFF.